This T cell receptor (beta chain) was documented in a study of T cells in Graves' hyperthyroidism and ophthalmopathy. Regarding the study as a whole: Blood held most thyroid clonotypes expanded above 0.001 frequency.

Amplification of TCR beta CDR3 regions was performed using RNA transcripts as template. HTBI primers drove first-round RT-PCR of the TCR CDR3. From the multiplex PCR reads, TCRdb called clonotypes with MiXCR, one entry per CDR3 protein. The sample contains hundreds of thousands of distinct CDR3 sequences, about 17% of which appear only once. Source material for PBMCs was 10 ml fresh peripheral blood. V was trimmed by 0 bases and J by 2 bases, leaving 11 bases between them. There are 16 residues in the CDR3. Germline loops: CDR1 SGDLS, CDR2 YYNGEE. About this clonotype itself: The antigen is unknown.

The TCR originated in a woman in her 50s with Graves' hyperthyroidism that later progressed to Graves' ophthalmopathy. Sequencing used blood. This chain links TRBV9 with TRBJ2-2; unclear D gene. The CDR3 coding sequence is TGTGCCAGCAGCGTAGTGTCAGGAGCTAACACCGGGGAGCTGTTTTTT. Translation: CASSVVSGANTGELFF.